These T cell receptor beta chains were read from a single sample in a study of blood T cell repertoires in COVID-19. Some clones are missing from TCRdb's copy, which holds only in-frame ones; the method was immunoSEQ multiplex PCR. The table includes tens of thousands of clones, 89% detected once. Sequencing input: peripheral blood. All receptors come from a man between 50 and 59 years old with COVID-19, enrolled during active disease. Each CDR3 is given with its conserved first and last residue. The D gene is left open where the match is weak.

v_call,j_call,d_call,cdr3_aa
TRBV9,TRBJ1-3,NA,CASSLGQSGNTIYF
TRBV30,TRBJ1-3,NA,CAWSVPARGRNTIYF
TRBV28,TRBJ1-2,TRBD1,CASSSPDRGFNGYTF
TRBV3-1/TRBV3-2,TRBJ1-1,NA,CASSHTPGNTEAFF
TRBV7-2,TRBJ1-6,TRBD1,CASSFNQGENSSLHF
TRBV15,TRBJ2-7,TRBD1,CATSRDRVVGTGEQYF
TRBV3-1/TRBV3-2,TRBJ1-1,NA,CASSRQMNTEAFF
TRBV5-1,TRBJ1-1,TRBD1,CASSLDRGTEAFF
TRBV7-9,TRBJ1-1,NA,CASSRAQRNYGTEAFF
TRBV2,TRBJ1-4,NA,CASHDFDRDNEKLFF
TRBV19,TRBJ1-5,NA,CASSPLMSPNQPQHF
TRBV5-1,TRBJ1-2,TRBD1,CASSQGQSYGYTF
TRBV14,TRBJ2-5,TRBD2,CASSPLAGGRETQYF
TRBV27,TRBJ1-5,NA,CASSFVYRGGERNQPQHF
TRBV2,TRBJ2-5,NA,CASSNYLQETQYF
TRBV30,TRBJ1-5,NA,CAWSAGSVHSNQPQHF
TRBV7-8,TRBJ1-2,NA,CASSLSGSYGYTF
TRBV30,TRBJ2-3,TRBD2,CAWRLAGAVYTDTQYF
TRBV5-1,TRBJ2-6,TRBD1,CASSLGTGAYSGANVLTF
TRBV30,TRBJ1-1,NA,CAWSHTGEVTEAFF
TRBV15,TRBJ2-2,TRBD1,CATSRPGQGANTGELFF
TRBV5-8,TRBJ2-7,NA,CASSYFVGGTYEQYF
TRBV7-2,TRBJ2-1,NA,CASSLLAAVEQFF
TRBV29-1,TRBJ2-5,NA,CSVVTGLETQYF
TRBV6-9,TRBJ2-7,NA,CASSSDISYEQYF
TRBV12-3/TRBV12-4,TRBJ2-7,NA,CASSSFYEQYF
TRBV30,TRBJ1-1,NA,CARQTGVGTEAFF
TRBV5-6,TRBJ1-3,NA,CASSLWGGSGNTIYF
TRBV5-1,TRBJ2-7,TRBD2,CASSLGIAGASYEQYF
TRBV3-1/TRBV3-2,TRBJ2-1,TRBD1,CASSHPLLSGTGENEQFF
TRBV6-5,TRBJ1-2,NA,CASSYDSYYGYTF
TRBV4-2,TRBJ2-3,TRBD2,CASSQGLADTQYF
TRBV5-1,TRBJ1-6,NA,CASSGWASYNSPLHF
TRBV16,TRBJ2-1,NA,CASSQSQQSNEQFF
TRBV7-8,TRBJ1-4,TRBD1,CASSRQGAANEKLFF
TRBV9,TRBJ2-3,TRBD2,CASSVAGLAGGGTDTQYF
TRBV15,TRBJ2-7,NA,CATSRGTDAYEQYF
TRBV18,TRBJ1-6,NA,CASSPSGGTNNSPLHF
TRBV7-3,TRBJ2-1,TRBD2,CASSLGGGEQFF
TRBV7-3,TRBJ2-2,TRBD1,CASSLRSPGTGDTGELFF
TRBV4-1,TRBJ2-1,NA,CASSQDRGYNEQFF
TRBV2,TRBJ1-1,NA,CASSWAFRGVDFF
TRBV7-8,TRBJ1-2,NA,CASSLDQGRIYGYTF
TRBV5-5,TRBJ1-6,NA,CASSSVDSPLHF
TRBV5-1,TRBJ2-1,NA,CASSDSGNEQFF
TRBV7-2,TRBJ1-2,TRBD1,CASSLGGQGSYGYTF
TRBV29-1,TRBJ1-2,NA,CSVDRGYGYTF
TRBV6-5,TRBJ1-1,NA,CASSYSTGNTEAFF
TRBV27,TRBJ2-7,TRBD1,CASFNRGRNEQYF
TRBV10-3,TRBJ1-3,NA,CAISVNTEAGSGGNTIYF
TRBV5-1,TRBJ1-6,NA,CASSLKGSSPLHF
TRBV14,TRBJ2-7,TRBD1,CASSVSGQGTYEQYF
TRBV5-4,TRBJ1-1,TRBD1,CASSSGQGNTEAFF